This T cell receptor (beta chain) was captured by sequencing in a study of response to subunit inactivated influenza vaccine. V was pared by 7 bases and J by 4 bases, with 14 bases between. Germline-derived CDR1 and CDR2 are MDHEN and SYDVKM. This CDR3 comprises 13 residues. Findings of the study overall: Few new T cells, the authors suggested, are recruited by each seasonal influenza vaccination.

A remark on this clonotype: Its cognate antigen is unknown.

TCRdb ran MiXCR on the RT-PCR reads and lists one entry per CDR3 protein. This sample carries about 780,000 distinct CDR3 sequences, roughly 20% of them seen once, and the ten largest clones take about a tenth. Material: PBMCs from blood, obtained 5 to 6 days after vaccination. This sequence joins TRBV28 and TRBJ2-7; D is unclear. This TCR came from a man aged 45-60 years who received an inactivated influenza vaccine. The CDR3, as DNA: TGTGCCAGCACCAAGGGTTTTTTTTACGAGCAGTACTTC. This encodes CASTKGFFYEQYF.